The TCR beta chain under discussion was sequenced for a study of response to subunit inactivated influenza vaccine. TCRdb re-called the RT-PCR reads with MiXCR, one entry per CDR3 protein. The sample gives a few hundred thousand distinct CDR3 sequences, over 9% of which show up once; 9.5% to 11% is in the top ten. This clonotype came up a few times. The sample also formed part of further work on T cells expressing NK-cell markers. From that report: A 5'RACE template switching approach incorporating UMIs was used to make TCR beta cDNA. Sorted CD3+CD56+NKG2C+, CD3+CD56+NKG2C- and CD3+CD56-NKG2C+ T-cell subsets were beta-chain profiled. The authors sequenced eight donors, of whom seven were HCMV-seropositive and one was seronegative. Sorting was limited to alpha-beta TCR-expressing T cells with an anti-gamma-delta TCR antibody in several experiments. The contribution of dominant NKG2C+ clonotypes to CD8+ T cells in six or seven donors was about 1.0-7.5%.

Sequencing used PBMCs from blood, obtained on the day of vaccination. This sequence was found in a man aged 45-60 years who received an inactivated influenza vaccine.

CDR3: CASHNQETQYF. DNA of the CDR3: TGCGCCAGCCATAATCAAGAGACCCAGTACTTC. V is TRBV5-1 and J is TRBJ2-5; D is unresolved. The CDR3 has 11 amino acids. Trimming stripped 7 bases from V and 2 bases from J, with 6 bases between. Per germline, CDR1 SGHRS and CDR2 YFSETQ.